Following are 2 T cell receptor beta chains from one sample sequenced in a study of T cells in Graves' hyperthyroidism and ophthalmopathy. Using RNA transcripts as the source, TCR beta CDR3 regions were amplified. The HTBI primer set served for first-round RT-PCR of the TCR CDR3. Each CDR3 protein is one row after TCRdb ran MiXCR on the multiplex PCR reads. The sample contains roughly 420,000 distinct CDR3 sequences, about a sixth of which appear only once. The specimen sequenced was blood. The source of these receptors is a young woman with Graves' hyperthyroidism.

This clonotype was seen many times. V and J are TRBV10-3 and TRBJ2-7, with D unresolved. The germline CDR1 and CDR2 sequences are ENHRY and SYGVKD. The germline V and J ends were trimmed by 3 bases and 5 bases, with 11 bases remaining between them. The CDR3 has 13 residues. The chain's CDR3 is CAISDNAADEQYF. The CDR3 DNA reads as TGTGCCATCAGTGACAACGCCGCGGACGAGCAGTACTTC.

This clonotype was seen repeatedly, ten times or more. J is TRBJ1-6 and V is TRBV12-3 or TRBV12-4, with D perhaps TRBD1 (5 bases). With 5 bases removed from V and 7 bases from J, the gap between germline ends came to 12 bases. This CDR3 is built from 14 residues. This CDR3 is CASSLLGGNSPLHF. CDR3 bases: TGTGCCAGCAGTCTGTTGGGGGGGAATTCACCCCTCCACTTT.